This T cell receptor beta chain stems from a study of CD8 T cells in ankylosing spondylitis. Whole-study findings and limits: Relatively rare in peripheral blood, disease-linked clones were also CD8+. Typical of ankylosing spondylitis blood, it appeared, was a TCR beta motif of under 10 highly homologous variants.

To note about this clonotype: Its antigen is currently unknown.

The CDR3 is 18 residues long. Germline CDR1 reads MNHEY; CDR2 reads SMNVEV (reference sequence). V gave up 3 bases and J gave up 0 bases; unmatched junction bases: 7. Quantitative 5'-RACE with molecular barcodes produced the TCR beta libraries. TCRdb fed the 5' RACE reads into MiXCR, producing one record per CDR3 protein. Altogether 300,000 to 400,000 distinct CDR3 sequences are present, roughly 20% being singletons, with the ten largest covering around 13%. The sequencing input was blood, either unsorted or a sorted T cell fraction (not recorded which). The chain uses TRBV27 and TRBJ2-6; 8 bases map to TRBD1. The clonotype comes from a male donor with ankylosing spondylitis or in good health (not recorded which). Here the CDR3 reads CASSLSGTGHSGANVLTF. CDR3 nucleotide sequence: TGTGCCAGCAGTTTGTCGGGGACAGGCCACTCTGGGGCCAACGTCCTGACTTTC.